The T cell receptor (beta chain) described here comes from a study of OX40 agonist ivuxolimab in advanced cancers. Study as a whole: Patients with hepatocellular carcinoma, melanoma, renal cell or head and neck cancer made up the dose-escalation patients. Study-wide points: Expanded clones tended on average to be more numerous among CD8+ T cells than CD4+. Doses of 0.1 to 3.0 mg/kg were accompanied by clonal expansion of CD4+ and CD8+ blood T cells by week 6.

The CDR3 extends over 15 amino acids. CDR1 is WNHNN and CDR2 is SYGVQD in the germline V gene (reference sequence). Losses at the gene ends were 8 bases for V and 4 bases for J; bases not matched to a gene: 10. Clones were sequenced by immunoSEQ multiplex PCR, and TCRdb holds only the in-frame ones, with some missing. The sample contains some 100,000 clones, approximately 89% of which appear only once. Regarding this clone: Antigen unknown.

The chain combines TRBV10-1 with TRBJ2-3, with TRBD2 matching over 9 bases. The clonotype comes from an adult with an advanced solid tumor such as melanoma, head and neck, liver or kidney cancer. This specimen consisted of CD4+ or CD8+ T cells sorted from blood, obtained in a trial of the OX40 agonist ivuxolimab. CDR3 sequence: CASDWLAGSPDTQYF. For the CDR3, the DNA is TGCGCCAGCGACTGGCTAGCGGGATCCCCAGATACGCAGTATTTT.